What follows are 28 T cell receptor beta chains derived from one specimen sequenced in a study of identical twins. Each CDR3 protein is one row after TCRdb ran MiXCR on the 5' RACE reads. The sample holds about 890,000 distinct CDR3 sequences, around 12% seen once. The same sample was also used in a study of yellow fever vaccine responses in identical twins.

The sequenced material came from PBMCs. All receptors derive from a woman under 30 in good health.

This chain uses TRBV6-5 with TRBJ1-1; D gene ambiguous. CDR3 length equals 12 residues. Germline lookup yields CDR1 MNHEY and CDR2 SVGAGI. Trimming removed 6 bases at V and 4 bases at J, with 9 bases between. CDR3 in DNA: TGTGCCAGCAGACGACCCACCACTGAAGCTTTCTTT. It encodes CASRRPTTEAFF.

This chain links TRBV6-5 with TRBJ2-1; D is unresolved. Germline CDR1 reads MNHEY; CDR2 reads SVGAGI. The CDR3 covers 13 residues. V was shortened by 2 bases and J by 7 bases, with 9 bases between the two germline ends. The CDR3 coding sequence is TGTGCCAGCAGTTACCCAGGTAGAAATGAGCAGTTCTTC. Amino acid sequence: CASSYPGRNEQFF.

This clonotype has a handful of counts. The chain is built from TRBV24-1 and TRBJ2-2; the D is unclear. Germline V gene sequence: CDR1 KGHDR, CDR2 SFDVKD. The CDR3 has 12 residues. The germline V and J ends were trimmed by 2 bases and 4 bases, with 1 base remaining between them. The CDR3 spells CATSDSTGELFF. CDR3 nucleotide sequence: TGTGCCACCAGTGATTCCACCGGGGAGCTGTTTTTT.

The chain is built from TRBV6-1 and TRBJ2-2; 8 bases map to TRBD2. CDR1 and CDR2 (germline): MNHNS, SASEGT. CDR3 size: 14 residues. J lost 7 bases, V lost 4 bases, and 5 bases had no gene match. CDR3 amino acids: CASSALAGVGELFF. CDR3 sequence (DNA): TGTGCCAGCAGTGCGCTAGCGGGTGTCGGGGAGCTGTTTTTT.

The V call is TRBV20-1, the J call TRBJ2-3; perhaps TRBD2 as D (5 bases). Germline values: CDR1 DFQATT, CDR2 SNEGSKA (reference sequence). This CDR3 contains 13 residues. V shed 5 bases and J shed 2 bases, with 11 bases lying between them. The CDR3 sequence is CSAQTTPTDTQYF. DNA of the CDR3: TGCAGTGCTCAGACTACCCCCACAGATACGCAGTATTTT.

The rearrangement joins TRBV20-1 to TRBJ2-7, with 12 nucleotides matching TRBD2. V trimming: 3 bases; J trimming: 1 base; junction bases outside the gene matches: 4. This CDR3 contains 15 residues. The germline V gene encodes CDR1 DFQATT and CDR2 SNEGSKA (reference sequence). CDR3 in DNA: TGCAGTGCTAGTGCTAGCGGGAGGGGGTCCTACGAGCAGTACTTC. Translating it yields CSASASGRGSYEQYF.

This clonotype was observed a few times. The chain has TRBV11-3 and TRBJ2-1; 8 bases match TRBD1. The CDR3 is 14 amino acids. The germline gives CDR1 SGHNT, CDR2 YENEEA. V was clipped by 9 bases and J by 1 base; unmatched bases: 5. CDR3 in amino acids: CASRQGPSYNEQFF. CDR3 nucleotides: TGTGCCAGTAGACAGGGGCCTTCCTACAATGAGCAGTTCTTC.

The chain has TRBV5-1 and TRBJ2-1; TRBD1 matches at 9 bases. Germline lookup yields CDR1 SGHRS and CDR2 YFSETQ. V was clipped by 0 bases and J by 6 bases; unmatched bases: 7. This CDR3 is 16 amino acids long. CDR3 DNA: TGCGCCAGCAGCTTGGCGGGACAGGGTGTATCCAATGAGCAGTTCTTC. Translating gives CASSLAGQGVSNEQFF.

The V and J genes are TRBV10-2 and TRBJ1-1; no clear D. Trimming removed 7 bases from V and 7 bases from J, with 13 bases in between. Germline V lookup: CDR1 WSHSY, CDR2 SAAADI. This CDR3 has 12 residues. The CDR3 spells CASIGPRYEAFF. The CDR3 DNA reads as TGCGCCAGCATAGGCCCCCGTTATGAAGCTTTCTTT.

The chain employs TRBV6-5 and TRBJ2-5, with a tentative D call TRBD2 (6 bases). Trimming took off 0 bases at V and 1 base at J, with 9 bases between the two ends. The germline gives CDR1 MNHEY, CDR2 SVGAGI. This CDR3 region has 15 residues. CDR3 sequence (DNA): TGTGCCAGCAGTTACTCCGTGACTAGCCAAGAGACCCAGTACTTC. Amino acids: CASSYSVTSQETQYF.

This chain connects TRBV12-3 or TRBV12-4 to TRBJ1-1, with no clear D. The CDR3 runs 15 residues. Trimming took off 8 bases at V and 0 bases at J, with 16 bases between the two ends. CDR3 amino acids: CASHRKGDMNTEAFF. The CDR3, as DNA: TGTGCCAGCCACCGGAAAGGAGATATGAACACTGAAGCTTTCTTT.

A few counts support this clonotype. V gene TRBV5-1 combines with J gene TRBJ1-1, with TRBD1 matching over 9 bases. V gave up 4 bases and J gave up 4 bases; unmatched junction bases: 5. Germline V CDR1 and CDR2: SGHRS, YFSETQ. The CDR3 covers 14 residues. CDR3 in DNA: TGCGCCAGCAGCCCGACAGGGGGGGTCACTGAAGCTTTCTTT. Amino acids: CASSPTGGVTEAFF.

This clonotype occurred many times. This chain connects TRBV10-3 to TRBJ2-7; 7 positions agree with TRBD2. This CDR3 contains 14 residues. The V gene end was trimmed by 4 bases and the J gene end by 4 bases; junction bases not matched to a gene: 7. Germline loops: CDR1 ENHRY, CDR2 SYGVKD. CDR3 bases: TGTGCCATCAGTGGACGGGGGGTTGGTTACGAGCAGTACTTC. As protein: CAISGRGVGYEQYF.

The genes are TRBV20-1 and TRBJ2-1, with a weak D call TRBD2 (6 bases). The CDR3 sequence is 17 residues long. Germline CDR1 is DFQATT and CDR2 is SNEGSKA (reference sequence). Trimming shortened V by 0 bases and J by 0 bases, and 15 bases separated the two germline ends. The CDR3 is CSARDQEGLSSYNEQFF. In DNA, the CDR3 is TGCAGTGCTAGAGATCAGGAGGGCCTAAGCTCCTACAATGAGCAGTTCTTC.

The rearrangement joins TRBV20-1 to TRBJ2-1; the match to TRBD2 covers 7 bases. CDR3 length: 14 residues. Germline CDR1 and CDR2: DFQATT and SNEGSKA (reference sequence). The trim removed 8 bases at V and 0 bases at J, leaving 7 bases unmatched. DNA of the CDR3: TGCAGTTATAAGCGGGGAGGCTCCTACAATGAGCAGTTCTTC. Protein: CSYKRGGSYNEQFF.

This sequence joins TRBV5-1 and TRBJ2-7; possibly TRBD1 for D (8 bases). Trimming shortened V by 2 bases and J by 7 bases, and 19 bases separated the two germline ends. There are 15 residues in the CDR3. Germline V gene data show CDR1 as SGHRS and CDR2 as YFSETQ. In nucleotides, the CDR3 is TGCGCCAGCAGCTTCCTGGGAGCGGGACAGGAGGAGCAGTACTTC. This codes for CASSFLGAGQEEQYF.

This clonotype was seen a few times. In nucleotides, the CDR3 is TGTGCCAGCAGCCGCCGGGTCCTAAGGGACACTGAAGCTTTCTTT. Residues: CASSRRVLRDTEAFF. The J gene is TRBJ1-1, the V gene TRBV12-3 or TRBV12-4, with no clear D. The V and J ends lost 6 bases and 3 bases respectively, with 17 bases between them. CDR3 length: 15 residues.

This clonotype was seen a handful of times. CDR3 in amino acids: CASSQGSWSPGELFF. DNA of the CDR3: TGTGCCAGCAGCCAGGGGAGTTGGAGTCCCGGGGAGCTGTTTTTT. The gene calls are TRBV7-6 and TRBJ2-2, with D perhaps matching TRBD1 (6 bases). Germline V gene data show CDR1 as SGHVS and CDR2 as FNYEAQ. The CDR3 covers 15 residues. Trimming cost V 5 bases and J 6 bases, with 16 bases left between them.

CDR3 sequence reads: CAISGGTKPYEQYF. The CDR3 DNA sequence: TGTGCCATCAGCGGGGGGACCAAGCCCTACGAGCAGTACTTC. The rearrangement links TRBV10-3 to TRBJ2-7, with 7 bases identical to TRBD2. Germline V gene data show CDR1 as ENHRY and CDR2 as SYGVKD. J was trimmed by 2 bases and V by 6 bases; bases with no gene match: 7. The CDR3 spans 14 residues.

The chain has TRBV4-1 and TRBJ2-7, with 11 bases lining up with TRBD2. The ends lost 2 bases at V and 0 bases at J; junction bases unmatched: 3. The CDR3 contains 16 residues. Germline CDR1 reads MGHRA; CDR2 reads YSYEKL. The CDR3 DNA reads TGCGCCAGCAGCCAAACTAGCGGGGGTAGCTCCTACGAGCAGTACTTC. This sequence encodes CASSQTSGGSSYEQYF.

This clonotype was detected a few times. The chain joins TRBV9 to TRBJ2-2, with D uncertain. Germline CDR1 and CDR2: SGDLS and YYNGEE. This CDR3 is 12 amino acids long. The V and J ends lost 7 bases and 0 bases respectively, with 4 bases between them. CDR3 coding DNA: TGTGCCAGCGCCCCGAACACCGGGGAGCTGTTTTTT. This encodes CASAPNTGELFF.

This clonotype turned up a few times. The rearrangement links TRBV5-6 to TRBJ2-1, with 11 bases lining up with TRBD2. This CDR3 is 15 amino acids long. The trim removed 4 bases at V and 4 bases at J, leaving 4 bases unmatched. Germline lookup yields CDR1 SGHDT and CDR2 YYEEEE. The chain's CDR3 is CASSGTSGLYNEQFF. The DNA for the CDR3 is TGTGCCAGCAGCGGGACTAGCGGTCTATACAATGAGCAGTTCTTC.

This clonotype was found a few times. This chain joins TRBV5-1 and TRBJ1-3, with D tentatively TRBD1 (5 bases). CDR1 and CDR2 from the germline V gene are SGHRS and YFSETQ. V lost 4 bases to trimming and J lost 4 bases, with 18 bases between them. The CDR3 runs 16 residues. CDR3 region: CASSVDGAGSGNTIYF. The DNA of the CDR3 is TGCGCCAGCAGCGTGGACGGGGCGGGTAGCGGAAACACCATATATTTT.

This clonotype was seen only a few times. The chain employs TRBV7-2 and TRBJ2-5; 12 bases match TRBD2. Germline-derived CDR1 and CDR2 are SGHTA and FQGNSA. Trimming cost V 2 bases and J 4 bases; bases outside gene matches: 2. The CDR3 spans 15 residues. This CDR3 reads CASSLTSGGLETQYF. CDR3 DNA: TGTGCCAGCAGCTTAACTAGCGGGGGGTTAGAGACCCAGTACTTC.

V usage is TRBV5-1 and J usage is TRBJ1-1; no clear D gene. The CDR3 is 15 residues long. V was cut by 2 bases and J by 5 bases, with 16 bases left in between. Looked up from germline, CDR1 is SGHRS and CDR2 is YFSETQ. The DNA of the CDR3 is TGCGCCAGCAGCTTATCTCGGGAAGGTGGGACTGAAGCTTTCTTT. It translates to CASSLSREGGTEAFF.

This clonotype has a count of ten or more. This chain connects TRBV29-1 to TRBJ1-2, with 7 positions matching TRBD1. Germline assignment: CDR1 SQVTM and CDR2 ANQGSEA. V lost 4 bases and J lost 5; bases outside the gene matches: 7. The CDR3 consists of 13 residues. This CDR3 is CSVVVGTVYGYTF. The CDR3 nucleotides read TGCAGCGTTGTGGTGGGGACAGTATATGGCTACACCTTC.

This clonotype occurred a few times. CDR3 in DNA: TGTGCCAGCAGCCAAGGGACGATCAACTATGGCTACACCTTC. This encodes CASSQGTINYGYTF. The chain joins TRBV3-1 to TRBJ1-2; D gene uncertain. The CDR3 consists of 14 residues. Trimming cost V 1 base and J 2 bases, with 8 bases left between them. The germline gives CDR1 LGHDT, CDR2 YNNKEL (reference sequence).

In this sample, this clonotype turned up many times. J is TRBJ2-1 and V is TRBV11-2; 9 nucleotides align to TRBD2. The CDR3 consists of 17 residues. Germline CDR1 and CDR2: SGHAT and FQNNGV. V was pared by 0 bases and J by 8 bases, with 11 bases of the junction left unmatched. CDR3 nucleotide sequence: TGTGCCAGCAGCTTAGATGTCGTAGCGGGAGTTGATGATGAGCAGTTCTTC. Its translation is CASSLDVVAGVDDEQFF. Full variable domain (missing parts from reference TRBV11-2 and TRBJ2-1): EAGVAQSPRYKIIEKRQSVAFWCNPISGHATLYWYQQILGQGPKLLIQFQNNGVVDDSQLPKDRFSAERLKGVDSTLKIQPAKLEDSAVYLCASSLDVVAGVDDEQFFGPGTRLTVL.